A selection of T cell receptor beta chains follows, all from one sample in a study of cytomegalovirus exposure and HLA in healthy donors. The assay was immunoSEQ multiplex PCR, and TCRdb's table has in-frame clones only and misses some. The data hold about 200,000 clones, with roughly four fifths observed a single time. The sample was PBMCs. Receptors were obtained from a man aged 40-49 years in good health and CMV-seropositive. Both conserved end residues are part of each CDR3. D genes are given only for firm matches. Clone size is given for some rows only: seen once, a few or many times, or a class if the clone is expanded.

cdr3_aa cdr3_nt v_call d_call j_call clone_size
CANLAGYEQYF TGTGCCAACTTAGCCGGCTACGAGCAGTACTTC TRBV2 . TRBJ2-7 .
CASTQNRNPPEQYF TGTGCCAGCACCCAGAACAGGAACCCACCCGAGCAGTACTTC TRBV11-2 . TRBJ2-7 .
CASSLDSFNSPLHF TGTGCCAGCAGCTTAGACAGTTTTAATTCACCCCTCCACTTT TRBV11-2 . TRBJ1-6 .
CASSQDAGDTEAFF TGCGCCAGCAGCCAAGATGCAGGGGACACTGAAGCTTTCTTT TRBV4-3 . TRBJ1-1 .
CASSAAGGDGNNEQFF TGTGCCAGCAGTGCCGCAGGGGGCGATGGAAACAATGAGCAGTTCTTC TRBV28 TRBD1 TRBJ2-1 .
CASSSGLAGVTWSDTQYF TGTGCCAGCAGCTCGGGACTAGCGGGAGTAACTTGGTCAGATACGCAGTATTTT TRBV7-9 TRBD2 TRBJ2-3 .
CASSEGQGYEKLFF TGTGCCAGCAGTGAAGGGCAGGGCTATGAAAAACTGTTTTTT TRBV6-1 . TRBJ1-4 .
CASSMLTDNSNQPQHF TGTGCCAGTAGTATGCTAACAGACAATAGCAATCAGCCCCAGCATTTT TRBV19 . TRBJ1-5 .
CASSQDFFGDPYEQYF TGTGCCAGCAGCCAAGATTTCTTCGGGGATCCCTACGAGCAGTACTTC TRBV4-2 . TRBJ2-7 .
CASSPPSGGGTGELFF TGTGCCAGCTCACCACCTTCTGGGGGAGGCACCGGGGAGCTGTTTTTT TRBV18 . TRBJ2-2 .
CASSLGLGTQYF TGTGCCAGCAGCTTAGGACTGGGTACGCAGTATTTT TRBV7-8 . TRBJ2-3 .
CASSVEVMGVTDTQYF TGTGCCAGCAGCGTAGAAGTGATGGGCGTCACAGATACGCAGTATTTT TRBV9 . TRBJ2-3 .
CASSVTGTRFYNEQFF TGTGCCAGCAGCGTTACCGGGACTAGATTTTACAATGAGCAGTTCTTC TRBV9 TRBD2 TRBJ2-1 .
CASSLGLAAYEQYF TGTGCCAGCAGTTTGGGACTAGCGGCCTACGAGCAGTACTTC TRBV27 TRBD2 TRBJ2-7 .
CASSLFPRDYGYTF TGTGCCAGCTCCCTCTTTCCGCGGGACTATGGCTACACCTTC TRBV18 . TRBJ1-2 .
CASGSGLPQETQYF TGTGCTAGTGGCTCTGGACTACCACAAGAGACCCAGTACTTC TRBV12-5 . TRBJ2-5 .
CASSLQESYTEAFF TGTGCCAGCAGTCTACAGGAGTCCTACACTGAAGCTTTCTTT TRBV2 . TRBJ1-1 few
CARLRLAGVADTQYF TGTGCCCGCTTGAGACTAGCGGGAGTGGCAGATACGCAGTATTTT TRBV21-1 . TRBJ2-3 .
CASSFRGRAGANVLTF TGTGCCAGCAGCTTCCGGGGGAGGGCTGGGGCCAACGTCCTGACTTTC TRBV13 TRBD2 TRBJ2-6 .
CASSYFSGDTQYF TGTGCCAGCAGTTATTTCTCGGGGGATACGCAGTATTTT TRBV6-5 . TRBJ2-3 .
CASSPGTGDSPLHF TGTGCCAGCAGCCCCGGAACAGGCGACTCACCCCTCCACTTT TRBV6-1 . TRBJ1-6 few
CASSLVAGRETEAFF TGTGCCAGCAGCTTAGTTGCCGGGCGGGAGACTGAAGCTTTCTTT TRBV7-8 . TRBJ1-1 once
CAWKLAGINEQFF TGTGCCTGGAAACTAGCGGGAATCAATGAGCAGTTCTTC TRBV30 TRBD2 TRBJ2-1 .
CAWSVLTGIGYTF TGTGCCTGGAGTGTACTTACAGGGATTGGCTACACCTTC TRBV30 . TRBJ1-2 .
CASSPSTGGNQPQHF TGTGCCAGCAGTCCGAGCACAGGGGGCAATCAGCCCCAGCATTTT TRBV27 TRBD1 TRBJ1-5 few
CASRRDSKYDGYTF TGTGCCAGCAGGAGGGACAGCAAGTATGATGGCTACACCTTC TRBV2 TRBD1 TRBJ1-2 few
CAWSRTMPSPLHF TGTGCCTGGAGTCGCACTATGCCCTCACCCCTCCACTTT TRBV30 . TRBJ1-6 few
CASSKTSGLNNEQFF TGTGCCAGTAGTAAGACTAGCGGGTTAAACAATGAGCAGTTCTTC TRBV19 TRBD2 TRBJ2-1 .
CASSRDRGLSYEQYF TGTGCCAGTAGTCGGGACAGGGGACTCTCCTACGAGCAGTACTTC TRBV19 TRBD1 TRBJ2-7 .
CASSVAGERAYNEQFF TGTGCCAGCAGCGTAGCGGGAGAAAGGGCCTACAATGAGCAGTTCTTC TRBV9 . TRBJ2-1 .
CASSIARETEAFF TGTGCCAGTAGTATAGCCCGGGAGACTGAAGCTTTCTTT TRBV19 . TRBJ1-1 .
CATGTGVSGANVLTF TGTGCCACAGGGACAGGGGTCTCTGGGGCCAACGTCCTGACTTTC TRBV19 TRBD1 TRBJ2-6 .
CASSFDRGRYEQYF TGTGCCAGCAGCTTCGACAGGGGGCGCTACGAGCAGTACTTC TRBV7-2 TRBD1 TRBJ2-7 .
CASSLAGVYTIYF TGTGCCAGCAGCTTGGCGGGAGTGTACACCATATACTTT TRBV5-6 . TRBJ1-3 .
CASNTRQGVGELFF TGTGCCAGCAACACGAGACAGGGGGTCGGGGAGCTGTTTTTT TRBV5-4 TRBD1 TRBJ2-2 .
CASSPGVAGNQPQHF TGTGCCAGCAGCCCAGGGGTTGCGGGCAATCAGCCCCAGCATTTT TRBV9 . TRBJ1-5 .
CASSPRAGYTEAFF TGTGCCAGCAGCCCGAGAGCGGGGTACACTGAAGCTTTCTTT TRBV5-4 . TRBJ1-1 once
CASSPQAQGGDQPQHF TGTGCCAGCTCACCCCAGGCACAGGGAGGGGATCAGCCCCAGCATTTT TRBV18 . TRBJ1-5 .
CASSLASGYWEQYF TGTGCCAGCAGTTTAGCTAGCGGTTATTGGGAGCAGTACTTC TRBV28 TRBD2 TRBJ2-7 once
CASSLGTSGTSSYEQYF TGTGCCAGCAGCTTAGGGACTAGCGGGACCTCCTCCTACGAGCAGTACTTC TRBV7-8 TRBD2 TRBJ2-7 .
CASSLAWDRSYNEQFF TGCGCCAGCAGCTTGGCCTGGGACAGGAGCTACAATGAGCAGTTCTTC TRBV5-1 TRBD1 TRBJ2-1 .
CASSSPSGTSLSPDTQYF TGTGCCAGCAGTTCGCCGTCCGGGACTAGCCTATCTCCAGATACGCAGTATTTT TRBV7-9 TRBD2 TRBJ2-3 .
CASSKRQGSAGELFF TGTGCCAGCAGCAAGAGACAGGGGTCTGCCGGGGAGCTGTTTTTT TRBV14 TRBD1 TRBJ2-2 .
CASSLLAGDNEQFF TGCGCCAGCAGCCTCCTAGCGGGAGACAATGAGCAGTTCTTC TRBV4-1 TRBD2 TRBJ2-1 .
CASSGTVSGNTIYF TGCGCCAGCAGCGGGACAGTCTCTGGAAACACCATATATTTT TRBV5-1 TRBD1 TRBJ1-3 .
CASSEGQGARNIQYF TGTGCCAGCAGTGAAGGGCAGGGGGCGAGAAACATTCAGTACTTC TRBV6-1 TRBD1 TRBJ2-4 .
CASSAGQGSGEQYF TGTGCCAGCAGCGCGGGACAGGGGTCCGGCGAGCAGTACTTC TRBV5-8 TRBD1 TRBJ2-7 .
CASSFRVVNNEQFF TGTGCCAGCAGCTTCCGGGTGGTCAACAATGAGCAGTTCTTC TRBV7-2 . TRBJ2-1 .
CASSLQVRTSGGGHEQYF TGTGCCAGCAGCTTGCAGGTCCGGACTAGCGGAGGGGGCCACGAGCAGTACTTC TRBV5-5 TRBD2 TRBJ2-7 .
CASSKEDRGNEKLFF TGTGCCAGCAGCAAAGAGGACAGGGGCAATGAAAAACTGTTTTTT TRBV21-1 . TRBJ1-4 .
CASSPGTNQETQYF TGCGCCAGCAGCCCTGGGACTAACCAAGAGACCCAGTACTTC TRBV5-1 TRBD2 TRBJ2-5 .
CASSLEGEGGTNEQFF TGTGCCAGCAGCTTAGAGGGAGAGGGAGGCACGAATGAGCAGTTCTTC TRBV11-2 . TRBJ2-1 .
CASKGPGGWGNEKLFF TGTGCCAGCAAAGGGCCAGGGGGCTGGGGTAATGAAAAACTGTTTTTT TRBV28 TRBD1 TRBJ1-4 .
CSVGTGGDDYGYTF TGCAGCGTTGGGACAGGGGGCGATGACTATGGCTACACCTTC TRBV29-1 TRBD1 TRBJ1-2 once
CASSLIPAGRVNEQFF TGCGCCAGCAGCTTGATCCCAGCGGGTCGTGTAAATGAGCAGTTCTTC TRBV5-1 . TRBJ2-1 .
CASQERADLTDTQYF TGTGCCAGCCAAGAGCGGGCCGATCTCACAGATACGCAGTATTTT TRBV9 . TRBJ2-3 .
CASSLLQGHEKLFF TGTGCCAGCAGCTTACTGCAGGGTCACGAAAAACTGTTTTTT TRBV11-2 . TRBJ1-4 few
CASSPVPVRPTDTQYF TGTGCCAGCAGCCCCGTTCCGGTCCGCCCCACAGATACGCAGTATTTT TRBV13 . TRBJ2-3 once